This T cell receptor (beta chain) appears in the sequencing data of a study of early T cells in non-severe SARS-CoV-2 infection. Overall study: Investigators sequenced bulk RNA drawn from unsorted whole blood, and chains remained unpaired. Points from the study as a whole: VDJdb-based annotation leaned toward anti-spike CD8 responses and missed private and CD4 specificities.

Unique molecular identifiers were added to individual cDNA molecules. TCRdb ran MiXCR on the 5' RACE reads and lists one entry per CDR3 protein. The profile shows about 61,000 distinct CDR3 sequences, about 12% of them singletons. This clonotype has ten or more counts. Its antigen is undetermined. Germline lookup yields CDR1 SEHNR and CDR2 FQNEAQ (reference sequence). Trimming took off 3 bases at V and 5 bases at J, with 13 bases between the two ends. This CDR3 has 15 residues. This receptor was obtained from an adult who was a healthcare worker with PCR-confirmed SARS-CoV-2 infection or an uninfected control (not recorded which). The donor label of this sample is uncertain. The sequenced sample was whole blood, obtained at baseline. The V call is TRBV7-9, the J call TRBJ1-4; maybe TRBD1 (5 bases). CDR3 protein: CASSFAGDPNEKLFF. The CDR3 region has the DNA TGTGCCAGCAGCTTTGCGGGGGACCCGAATGAAAAACTGTTTTTT. Supplemented by reference TRBV7-9 and TRBJ1-4, the full variable domain reads DTGVSQNPRHKITKRGQNVTFRCDPISEHNRLYWYRQTLGQGPEFLTYFQNEAQLEKSRLLSDRFSAERPKGSFSTLEIQRTEQGDSAMYLCASSFAGDPNEKLFFGSGTQLSVL.